These 18 T cell receptor beta chains were sequenced from one sample in a study of shared clonotypes between healthy human individuals. Profiling relied on immunoSEQ multiplex PCR, and the TCRdb table lists in-frame clones only, not all of them. The table includes 2 million to 3 million clones, 90% to 95% detected once. Material for sequencing was naive CD4+ T cells from PBMCs. Subset of the sample: CD45RA+ positively selected. These receptors all come from a man aged 18 to 30 in good health. Some clones in this sample may be carry-over from other donors' samples.

J is TRBJ1-4 and V is TRBV7-9; 7 bases match TRBD1. CDR3 size: 16 residues. Germline CDR1 reads SEHNR; CDR2 reads FQNEAQ (reference sequence). V lost 3 bases, J lost 0 bases, and 4 bases stayed unmatched. The chain's CDR3 is CASSFGQAATNEKLFF. DNA of the CDR3: TGTGCCAGCAGCTTCGGACAGGCAGCAACTAATGAAAAACTGTTTTTT. The variable domain in full, with the rest retrieved from reference TRBV7-9 and TRBJ1-4, is DTGVSQNPRHKITKRGQNVTFRCDPISEHNRLYWYRQTLGQGPEFLTYFQNEAQLEKSRLLSDRFSAERPKGSFSTLEIQRTEQGDSAMYLCASSFGQAATNEKLFFGSGTQLSVL.

This chain links TRBV29-1 with TRBJ2-1; 10 bases are a match to TRBD2. CDR1 and CDR2 from the germline V gene are SQVTM and ANQGSEA. V trimming: 2 bases; J trimming: 1 base; junction bases outside the gene matches: 5. CDR3 length: 16 amino acids. The DNA of the CDR3 is TGCAGCGTTGAACCGACTAGCGGGTTGTCCTACAATGAGCAGTTCTTC. Translation gives CSVEPTSGLSYNEQFF.

Points on this clone: Other nucleotide sequences from this sample produce the same CDR3. This sequence joins TRBV28 and TRBJ1-5; TRBD1 is a possible D gene (6 bases). The CDR3 loop spans 13 amino acids. V lost 5 bases and J 4 bases, leaving 9 bases between the germline ends. CDR1 and CDR2 (germline): MDHEN, SYDVKM. The CDR3 DNA sequence: TGTGCCAGCAGTAGGGGGGGAAATCAGCCCCAGCATTTT. It yields the protein CASSRGGNQPQHF.

V usage is TRBV5-6 and J usage is TRBJ2-5; D uncertain. The V gene's germline CDR1 is SGHDT and CDR2 YYEEEE. The CDR3 runs to 11 residues. Trimming removed 3 bases at V and 5 bases at J, with 5 bases between. The chain's CDR3 is CASSSMETQYF. Written as DNA, the CDR3 is TGTGCCAGCAGCTCAATGGAGACCCAGTACTTC.

This chain uses TRBV11-2 with TRBJ1-1; 8 nucleotides match TRBD1. The CDR3 consists of 13 residues. The V gene end was trimmed by 5 bases and the J gene end by 7 bases; junction bases not matched to a gene: 6. Germline V lookup: CDR1 SGHAT, CDR2 FQNNGV. In nucleotides, the CDR3 is TGTGCCAGCAGCATGCAGGACAGGGTTGAAGCTTTCTTT. Translating it yields CASSMQDRVEAFF. Filled out from reference TRBV11-2 and TRBJ1-1, the complete variable domain reads EAGVAQSPRYKIIEKRQSVAFWCNPISGHATLYWYQQILGQGPKLLIQFQNNGVVDDSQLPKDRFSAERLKGVDSTLKIQPAKLEDSAVYLCASSMQDRVEAFFGQGTRLTVV.

This clone was seen just once. This chain joins TRBV10-1 and TRBJ2-2; 9 bases align to TRBD1. Germline V gives CDR1 WNHNN, CDR2 SYGVQD (reference sequence). The CDR3 length is 15 residues. V lost 0 bases, J lost 8 bases, and 4 bases stayed unmatched. CDR3 nucleotide sequence: TGCGCCAGCAGTGAGTCGACAGGGGGTCCAGGGGAGCTGTTTTTT. Protein product: CASSESTGGPGELFF.

The chain employs TRBV5-1 and TRBJ1-2; possible D gene TRBD1, 6 bases. The length of the CDR3 is 14 residues. Germline CDR1 reads SGHRS; CDR2 reads YFSETQ. Trimming cost V 4 bases and J 3 bases, with 13 bases left between them. The CDR3 here is CASSLVDSYYGYTF. CDR3 DNA: TGCGCCAGCAGCCTGGTGGACAGCTACTATGGCTACACCTTC.

This clone was detected once. V gene TRBV30 combines with J gene TRBJ2-3; D is uncertain. CDR1 GTSNPN and CDR2 SVGIG come from the germline V gene (reference sequence). Deletions cut 2 bases from V and 3 bases from J, with 9 bases between. The CDR3 covers 13 residues. The CDR3 region has the DNA TGTGCCTGGAGTTTACGGAAAACAGATACGCAGTATTTT. This codes for CAWSLRKTDTQYF.

The chain couples TRBV5-6 to TRBJ2-7; TRBD1 agrees at 7 bases. The CDR3 loop spans 13 amino acids. V shed 4 bases, J shed 3 bases, and the junction held 4 bases outside the gene matches. Germline CDR1 SGHDT, CDR2 YYEEEE. The CDR3: CASSQQGFYEQYF. The CDR3 coding sequence is TGTGCCAGCAGCCAACAGGGGTTCTACGAGCAGTACTTC.

On this clone itself: Other DNA sequences from this sample encode an identical CDR3 as well. The chain combines TRBV5-1 with TRBJ2-7; maybe TRBD2 (6 bases). This CDR3 region has 13 residues. V gave up 0 bases and J gave up 6 bases, with 10 bases separating them. The germline V gene encodes CDR1 SGHRS and CDR2 YFSETQ. The CDR3 protein is CASSLELAGEQYF. DNA of the CDR3: TGCGCCAGCAGCTTGGAACTAGCCGGCGAGCAGTACTTC.

The rearrangement joins TRBV19 to TRBJ1-5; maybe TRBD1 (5 bases). Germline CDR1 is LNHDA and CDR2 is SQIVND (reference sequence). The V gene lost 6 bases and the J gene lost 7 bases, with 13 bases spanning the gap. The length of the CDR3 is 13 residues. CDR3 sequence (DNA): TGTGCCAGTAGCAATCAGGGTGGCCAGCCCCAGCATTTT. Its translation: CASSNQGGQPQHF.

The genes are TRBV5-1 and TRBJ2-3; 10 bases line up with TRBD1. The CDR3 loop spans 14 amino acids. The germline V gene encodes CDR1 SGHRS and CDR2 YFSETQ. Trimming cost V 4 bases and J 5 bases; bases outside gene matches: 4. In DNA, the CDR3 is TGCGCCAGCAGCGGCCGGGACAGGGGAGATACGCAGTATTTT. Translating gives CASSGRDRGDTQYF.

The chain couples TRBV11-3 to TRBJ2-2, with D possibly being TRBD1 or TRBD2 (6 bases each). V shed 1 base and J shed 13 bases, with 13 bases lying between them. CDR3 length: 13 amino acids. Looked up from germline, CDR1 is SGHNT and CDR2 is YENEEA. For the CDR3, the DNA is TGTGCCAGCAGCTTAGTCGAGGGGGGACCGCTGTTTTTT. Its protein is CASSLVEGGPLFF. The variable domain in full, completed from reference TRBV11-3 and TRBJ2-2, reads EAGVVQSPRYKIIEKKQPVAFWCNPISGHNTLYWYLQNLGQGPELLIRYENEEAVDDSQLPKDRFSAERLKGVDSTLKIQPAELGDSAVYLCASSLVEGGPLFFGEGSRLTVL.

With respect to this clone: Other DNA sequences in this specimen translate into the identical CDR3. The chain employs TRBV27 and TRBJ2-7; unclear D gene. The CDR3 totals 11 residues. V lost 3 bases to trimming and J lost 5 bases, with 5 bases between them. The germline V gene encodes CDR1 MNHEY and CDR2 SMNVEV (reference sequence). CDR3 loop: CASSFRDEQYF. DNA of the CDR3: TGTGCCAGCAGTTTTCGGGACGAGCAGTACTTC.

Details on this clone: The identical CDR3 is also encoded by other nucleotide sequences in the sample. The genes are TRBV7-2 and TRBJ2-7; 7 bases are a match to TRBD1. Germline loops: CDR1 SGHTA, CDR2 FQGNSA. Losses at the gene ends were 5 bases for V and 2 bases for J; bases not matched to a gene: 6. The CDR3 is 14 residues long. Written as DNA, the CDR3 is TGTGCCAGCAGCCCCAGACAGGGACCCTACGAGCAGTACTTC. Amino acid sequence: CASSPRQGPYEQYF.

The chain couples TRBV7-7 to TRBJ2-7; 8 bases are shared with TRBD1. Germline CDR1 and CDR2: SSHAT and FNYEAQ (reference sequence). This CDR3 region has 14 residues. V dropped 6 bases and J dropped 7; count of bases not matched to a gene: 11. The CDR3 DNA is TGTGCCAGCAGTCCAGGGGGCGCAGCGGGTGAGCAGTACTTC. Protein: CASSPGGAAGEQYF.

The J gene is TRBJ1-5, the V gene TRBV28, with TRBD1 as a possible D gene (6 bases). The CDR3 covers 16 residues. Between the trimmed V and J ends, which lost 5 bases and 7 bases, there was a span of 21 bases. In germline, CDR1 is MDHEN, CDR2 SYDVKM. CDR3 in amino acids: CASSTPRMGGRQPQHF. CDR3 sequence (DNA): TGTGCCAGCAGTACCCCACGAATGGGGGGCAGGCAGCCCCAGCATTTT.

This clone is a singleton in its sample. The chain has TRBV15 and TRBJ1-1, with D hard to call. Germline CDR1 and CDR2: LNHNV and YYDKDF (reference sequence). With 0 bases removed from V and 0 bases from J, the gap between germline ends came to 14 bases. CDR3 length equals 17 residues. CDR3 nucleotide sequence: TGTGCCACCAGCAGAGATCGAGGGATACCTTTGAACACTGAAGCTTTCTTT. This gives the protein CATSRDRGIPLNTEAFF.